The 14 T cell receptor beta chains reported below all come from one sample, sequenced in a study of graft-versus-host responses after intestinal transplantation. This table comes from immunoSEQ multiplex PCR, and its TCRdb copy is limited to in-frame clones, with some not included. The sample carries 20,000 or so clones, more than 80% recorded once. The source material was PBMCs, sampled less than 400 days after transplant. The receptors originated from a human patient who received an intestinal transplant, so some T cells may come from the graft donor.

The chain has TRBV5-1 and TRBJ2-7, with D perhaps matching TRBD1 (5 bases). Looked up from germline, CDR1 is SGHRS and CDR2 is YFSETQ. V was trimmed by 1 base and J by 6 bases, leaving 11 bases between them. This CDR3 comprises 13 residues. As DNA, the CDR3 is TGCGCCAGCAGCTTGAGCCAGGGCAGCGAGCAGTACTTC. The encoded protein is CASSLSQGSEQYF.

The J gene is TRBJ2-5, the V gene TRBV12-5, with D tentatively TRBD1 (5 bases). V was cut by 3 bases and J by 3 bases, with 14 bases left in between. Germline CDR1 reads LGHNT; CDR2 reads FRNRAP. The length of the CDR3 is 15 residues. CDR3 DNA sequence: TGTGCTAGTGGTTTAGGCAGGGTGTCGGAAGAGACCCAGTACTTC. Protein product: CASGLGRVSEETQYF. Combining the CDR3 with reference TRBV12-5 and TRBJ2-5 gives the whole variable domain DARVTQTPRHKVTEMGQEVTMRCQPILGHNTVFWYRQTMMQGLELLAYFRNRAPLDDSGMPKDRFSAEMPDATLATLKIQPSEPRDSAVYFCASGLGRVSEETQYFGPGTRLLVL.

This chain joins TRBV6-1 and TRBJ1-5; D ambiguous. V lost 2 bases, J lost 0 bases, and 17 bases lay in between. The CDR3 is 18 amino acids. The V gene's germline CDR1 is MNHNS and CDR2 SASEGT. The CDR3 nucleotides read TGTGCCAGCAGTGAACCCTACTCCGTGGATTATAGCAATCAGCCCCAGCATTTT. It yields the protein CASSEPYSVDYSNQPQHF.

V and J are TRBV18 and TRBJ2-7; TRBD2 agrees at 9 bases. The CDR3 spans 14 residues. CDR1 and CDR2 (germline): KGHSH, LQKENI. Trimming removed 0 bases from V and 3 bases from J; junction bases left unmatched: 0. The CDR3, as DNA: TGTGCCAGCTCACCACCGACTAGCGGCTACGAGCAGTACTTC. Encoded protein: CASSPPTSGYEQYF.

This chain connects TRBV18 to TRBJ1-1, with 7 bases that match TRBD1. Germline CDR1 KGHSH, CDR2 LQKENI. Trimming cost V 3 bases and J 6 bases; bases outside gene matches: 7. CDR3 size: 14 residues. CDR3 DNA sequence: TGTGCCAGCTCACCGTCGACAGGGTTCGCTGAAGCTTTCTTT. This codes for CASSPSTGFAEAFF.

CDR3 nucleotide sequence: TGTGCCAGCAGTCCGCGGGGGACCCAACTCAATGAGCAGTTCTTC. Translated: CASSPRGTQLNEQFF. The genes are TRBV6-6 and TRBJ2-1; 7 bases fit TRBD2. The CDR3 runs 15 residues. CDR1 is MNHNY, CDR2 SVGAGI, per germline (reference sequence). Trimming at V came to 5 bases and at J to 6 bases, leaving 10 bases not matched to a gene.

A few counts support this clone. The chain joins TRBV10-3 to TRBJ2-7; D remains ambiguous. The V and J ends lost 2 bases and 0 bases respectively, with 8 bases between them. The CDR3 consists of 14 residues. Germline V gene sequence: CDR1 ENHRY, CDR2 SYGVKD. CDR3 DNA: TGTGCCATCAGTGAGACCGTAAGCTCCTACGAGCAGTACTTC. It is translated as CAISETVSSYEQYF.

This chain connects TRBV7-9 to TRBJ1-1; D might be TRBD1 (5 bases). This CDR3 comprises 15 residues. The V gene lost 3 bases and the J gene lost 0 bases, with 11 bases spanning the gap. CDR1 is SEHNR, CDR2 FQNEAQ, per germline (reference sequence). The CDR3 nucleotides are TGTGCCAGCAGCTTGGCCCAGGGTCTGAACACTGAAGCTTTCTTT. Encoded protein: CASSLAQGLNTEAFF.

This clone was detected only a few times. The chain uses TRBV5-1 and TRBJ1-2; a possible D gene is TRBD1 (6 bases). Looked up from germline, CDR1 is SGHRS and CDR2 is YFSETQ. Trimming took off 4 bases at V and 4 bases at J, with 14 bases between the two ends. The CDR3 runs to 14 residues. The CDR3 DNA reads as TGCGCCAGCAGCCTAGACAGGCACAGCTATGGCTACACCTTC. As protein: CASSLDRHSYGYTF.

V and J are TRBV29-1 and TRBJ2-7; D might be TRBD1 or TRBD2, each matching 6 bases. With 1 base removed from V and 6 bases from J, the gap between germline ends came to 19 bases. From germline, CDR1 is SQVTM and CDR2 ANQGSEA. The CDR3 consists of 15 residues. The CDR3 DNA reads TGCAGCGTTGAAGGGGGGGCGTCCAATCTTGGCGAGCAGTACTTC. It encodes CSVEGGASNLGEQYF.

The J gene is TRBJ2-3, the V gene TRBV9; D is perhaps TRBD2 (5 bases). The germline V and J ends were trimmed by 2 bases and 0 bases, with 13 bases remaining between them. CDR1 is SGDLS and CDR2 is YYNGEE in the germline V gene. This CDR3 spans 16 amino acids. CDR3 nucleotides: TGTGCCAGCAGCGTGGACTGGACGGGCAGCACAGATACGCAGTATTTT. As protein: CASSVDWTGSTDTQYF.

CDR3 in DNA: TGTGCCAGCAGTTACACTAGCGGGAGAGCCTACGAGCAGTACTTC. This encodes CASSYTSGRAYEQYF. This chain joins TRBV6-6 and TRBJ2-7, with 11 bases identical to TRBD2. This CDR3 region has 15 residues. Germline CDR1 and CDR2: MNHNY and SVGAGI (reference sequence). V shed 2 bases and J 2 bases; nucleotides not matched to a gene: 2.

The chain combines TRBV7-9 with TRBJ1-5; TRBD1 matches 8 bases. The CDR3 totals 18 residues. Trimming at V came to 1 base and at J to 3 bases, leaving 11 bases not matched to a gene. Germline values: CDR1 SEHNR, CDR2 FQNEAQ (reference sequence). The CDR3 nucleotides read TGTGCCAGCAGCTTAGAGAGGCCCAGGGGGCAGTTCAATCAGCCCCAGCATTTT. Residues: CASSLERPRGQFNQPQHF.

The V gene is TRBV9, the J gene TRBJ2-2; D not resolved. This CDR3 region has 14 residues. CDR1 and CDR2 from the germline V gene are SGDLS and YYNGEE. Trimming shortened V by 0 bases and J by 1 base, and 4 bases separated the two germline ends. CDR3 DNA sequence: TGTGCCAGCAGCGTAGTAGGGAACACCGGGGAGCTGTTTTTT. Translated: CASSVVGNTGELFF.